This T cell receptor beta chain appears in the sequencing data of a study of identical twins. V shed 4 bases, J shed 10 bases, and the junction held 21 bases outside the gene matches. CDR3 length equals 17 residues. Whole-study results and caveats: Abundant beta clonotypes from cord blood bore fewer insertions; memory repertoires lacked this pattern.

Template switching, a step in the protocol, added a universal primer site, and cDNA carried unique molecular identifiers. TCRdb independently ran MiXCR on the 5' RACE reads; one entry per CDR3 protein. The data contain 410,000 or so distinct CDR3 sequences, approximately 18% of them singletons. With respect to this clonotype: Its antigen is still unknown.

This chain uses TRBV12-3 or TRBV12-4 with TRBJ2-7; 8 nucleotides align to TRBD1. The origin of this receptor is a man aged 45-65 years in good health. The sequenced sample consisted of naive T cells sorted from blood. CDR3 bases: TGTGCCAGCAGTTCCCCGGGACAGGAGCTCCTACGAGGGCCCCAGTACTTC. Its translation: CASSSPGQELLRGPQYF.